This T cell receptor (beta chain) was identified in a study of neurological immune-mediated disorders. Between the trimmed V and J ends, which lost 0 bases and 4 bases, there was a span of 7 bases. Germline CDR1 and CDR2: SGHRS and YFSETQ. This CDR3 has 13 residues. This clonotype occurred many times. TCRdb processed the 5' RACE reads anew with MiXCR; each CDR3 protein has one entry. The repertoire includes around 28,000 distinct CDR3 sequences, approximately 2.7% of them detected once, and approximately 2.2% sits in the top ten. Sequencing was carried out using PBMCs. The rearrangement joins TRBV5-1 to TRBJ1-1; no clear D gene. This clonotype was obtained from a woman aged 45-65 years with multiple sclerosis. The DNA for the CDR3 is TGCGCCAGCAGCTTGGAACAATTCACTGAAGCTTTCTTT. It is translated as CASSLEQFTEAFF. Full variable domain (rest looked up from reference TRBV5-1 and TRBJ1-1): KAGVTQTPRYLIKTRGQQVTLSCSPISGHRSVSWYQQTPGQGLQFLFEYFSETQRNKGNFPGRFSGRQFSNSRSEMNVSTLELGDSALYLCASSLEQFTEAFFGQGTRLTVV.